The present TCR beta chain was sequenced within a study of blood T cell repertoires in COVID-19. About the research overall: Acute and convalescent COVID-19 samples came from the United States, Italy and Spain. Nucleic acid was either cDNA or gDNA, and it came from T cells, B-cell-depleted T cells, or PBMCs.

V was pared by 4 bases and J by 6 bases, with 20 bases between. The CDR3 spans 15 residues. The germline V gene encodes CDR1 SGHNT and CDR2 YYREEE (reference sequence). Patients at the Seattle site were enrolled during active infection and followed longitudinally. The authors' processing: Reference gene primer amplification gave estimated nucleated cell counts. Generated by immunoSEQ multiplex PCR, the TCRdb table keeps only in-frame clones and is missing some. For V, J and clone size, that table is used; D and trimming come from the DNA. The sample holds under 450,000 clones; approximately 88% are singletons and the top ten take 10% to 15%.

The chain recombines TRBV5-4 with TRBJ2-7, with D perhaps TRBD2 (6 bases). The TCR was taken from a woman aged 45-59 years with COVID-19, enrolled during active disease. Input material: peripheral blood. DNA of the CDR3: TGTGCCAGCAGCCCCCCAGGAGCGGGTGTGGGCGAGCAGTACTTC. Its translation is CASSPPGAGVGEQYF.